Shown below are 8 T cell receptor beta chains from a single sample sequenced in a study of Ad26.COV2.S vaccination and SARS-CoV-2 variants (dated by TCRdb to the early 2020s). Library generation was performed with the immunoSEQ multiplex PCR assay. TCRdb's version of the immuneACCESS table is confined to in-frame rearrangements and falls short of the full clone set. An unresolved V gene accounts for under half of the shortfall where checked; the remainder is of unknown origin. The sample table lists 40,000 to 55,000 clones, about 80% of them with a count of one. The ten biggest clones cover around half of the sample. The time point label, as the study defines it: individuals recovered from natural SARS-CoV-2 infection. The source material was peripheral blood, sampled after recovery from COVID-19. These TCRs come from a human donor who had recovered from COVID-19.

The chain combines TRBV29-1 with TRBJ2-2; D tentatively reads TRBD1 or TRBD2 (5 bases each). V was cut by 4 bases and J by 0 bases, with 9 bases left in between. The CDR3 spans 14 residues. Germline V gene lookup returns CDR1 SQVTM and CDR2 ANQGSEA. The CDR3 loop is CSVGGPTNTGELFF. CDR3 coding DNA: TGCAGCGTTGGGGGACCCACGAACACCGGGGAGCTGTTTTTT.

The chain has TRBV19 and TRBJ2-7, with 13 bases identical to TRBD2. CDR3 size: 16 residues. Looked up from germline, CDR1 is LNHDA and CDR2 is SQIVND (reference sequence). Unmatched junction bases numbered 8, after V lost 4 bases and J lost 5 bases. In nucleotides, the CDR3 is TGTGCCAGTAGTACTACAGGACTAGCGGGAGTTCACGAGCAGTACTTC. It encodes CASSTTGLAGVHEQYF.

This CDR3 is CASSMVQGAGETQYF. The CDR3 DNA follows: TGTGCCAGTAGTATGGTGCAGGGGGCAGGGGAGACCCAGTACTTC. The chain combines TRBV19 with TRBJ2-5, with 8 bases lining up with TRBD1. The CDR3 is made up of 15 amino acids. Germline V CDR1 and CDR2: LNHDA, SQIVND (reference sequence). V lost 3 bases and J lost 5; bases outside the gene matches: 8. Combining the CDR3 with reference TRBV19 and TRBJ2-5 gives the whole variable domain DGGITQSPKYLFRKEGQNVTLSCEQNLNHDAMYWYRQDPGQGLRLIYYSQIVNDFQKGDIAEGYSVSREKKESFPLTVTSAQKNPTAFYLCASSMVQGAGETQYFGPGTRLLVL.

This clone was seen a handful of times. CDR3 bases: TGTGCCAGCACCTACTTCGGAGGTCAAGAGACCCAGTACTTC. Translated, it gives CASTYFGGQETQYF. The rearrangement links TRBV7-8 to TRBJ2-5; D might be TRBD2 (5 bases). Germline V gene lookup returns CDR1 SGHVS and CDR2 FQNEAQ. Trimming pared 7 bases from V and 2 bases from J, leaving 14 bases between. The CDR3 length is 14 residues. The complete variable domain, with remaining parts taken from reference TRBV7-8 and TRBJ2-5, reads GAGVSQSPRYKVAKRGQDVALRCDPISGHVSLFWYQQALGQGPEFLTYFQNEAQLDKSGLPSDRFFAERPEGSVSTLKIQRTQQEDSAVYLCASTYFGGQETQYFGPGTRLLVL.

The gene calls are TRBV6-5 and TRBJ2-1; no clear D gene. V lost 5 bases and J lost 4, with 6 bases in between. Looked up from germline, CDR1 is MNHEY and CDR2 is SVGAGI. CDR3 length equals 12 residues. The CDR3 DNA sequence: TGTGCCAGCAGTCCCGATTACAATGAGCAGTTCTTC. Its translation: CASSPDYNEQFF.

V usage is TRBV27 and J usage is TRBJ2-1; TRBD2 aligns across 8 bases. Germline lookup yields CDR1 MNHEY and CDR2 SMNVEV (reference sequence). CDR3 length equals 17 residues. V shed 5 bases and J 4 bases; nucleotides not matched to a gene: 13. The CDR3 region is CASSTFSGGGYYNEQFF. The CDR3 DNA reads TGTGCCAGCAGTACCTTTTCGGGCGGGGGGTATTACAATGAGCAGTTCTTC.

The V call is TRBV11-2, the J call TRBJ1-2, with D uncertain. This CDR3 comprises 13 residues. Germline CDR1 and CDR2: SGHAT and FQNNGV. With 5 bases removed from V and 8 bases from J, the gap between germline ends came to 15 bases. The CDR3 bases are TGTGCCAGCAGCCCGTTTACGGCGAACGGCTACACCTTC. Translated: CASSPFTANGYTF. Combining the CDR3 with reference TRBV11-2 and TRBJ1-2 gives the whole variable domain EAGVAQSPRYKIIEKRQSVAFWCNPISGHATLYWYQQILGQGPKLLIQFQNNGVVDDSQLPKDRFSAERLKGVDSTLKIQPAKLEDSAVYLCASSPFTANGYTFGSGTRLTVV.

The gene calls are TRBV18 and TRBJ1-1, with D maybe TRBD1 (5 bases). CDR1 is KGHSH, CDR2 LQKENI, per germline. The CDR3 runs 18 residues. The V and J ends lost 1 base and 0 bases respectively, with 18 bases between them. The CDR3 sequence: CASSPQSSRDPMNTEAFF. The CDR3 DNA follows: TGTGCCAGCTCACCACAATCTAGCCGGGACCCCATGAACACTGAAGCTTTCTTT.